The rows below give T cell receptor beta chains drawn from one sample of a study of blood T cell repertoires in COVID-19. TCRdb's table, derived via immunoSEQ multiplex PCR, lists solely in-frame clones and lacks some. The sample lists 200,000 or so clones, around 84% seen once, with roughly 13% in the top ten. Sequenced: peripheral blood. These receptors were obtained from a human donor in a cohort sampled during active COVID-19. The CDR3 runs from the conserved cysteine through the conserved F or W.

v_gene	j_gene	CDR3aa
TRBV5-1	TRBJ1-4	CASSLVTGGRVEGEKLFF
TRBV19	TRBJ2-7	CASSIQGGYEQYF
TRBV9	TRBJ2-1	CASSATSGDYNEQFF
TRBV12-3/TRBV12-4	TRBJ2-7	CASSAQGTHEQYF
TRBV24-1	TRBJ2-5	CATSERGSSRDQYF
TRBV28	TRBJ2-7	CASSSWTSGIYEQYF
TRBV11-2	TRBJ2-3	CASSLETAGGGDTQYF
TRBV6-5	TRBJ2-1	CASLSGTGRFNEQFF
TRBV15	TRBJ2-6	CATSRASTSGRYSGANVLTF
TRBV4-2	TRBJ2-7	CASSQAPDSTYEQYF
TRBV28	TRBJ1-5	CASSLLTQGGNQPQHF
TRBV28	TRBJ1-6	CASSLGGYRSPLHF
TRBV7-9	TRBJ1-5	CASSFSSKPGQGRQPQHF
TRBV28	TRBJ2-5	CASSFRWGYSGSIGTQYF
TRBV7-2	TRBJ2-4	CASSRNSGAKNIQYF
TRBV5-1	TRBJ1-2	CASRGQAYGYTF
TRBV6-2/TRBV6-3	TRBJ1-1	CASSLLLNTEAFF
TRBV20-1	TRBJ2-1	CSASYRDGYNEQFF
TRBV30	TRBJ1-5	CAWSDGTGINQPQHF
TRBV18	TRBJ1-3	CASSHGTPSSGNTIYF
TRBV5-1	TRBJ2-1	CASSVQGTSGSYNEQFF
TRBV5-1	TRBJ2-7	CASSRVASGVEEQYF
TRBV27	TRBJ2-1	CASSLSGLAGPHNEQFF
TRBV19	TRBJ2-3	CASSIVSGLTDTQYF
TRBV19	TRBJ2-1	CASSTRLFSSYNEQFF
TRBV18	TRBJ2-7	CASSPPGASYEQYF
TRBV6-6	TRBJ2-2	CASSPEWTGGILNTGELFF
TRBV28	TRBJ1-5	CASSLYRIGQPQHF
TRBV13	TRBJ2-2	CASSFYPNALAGAESTGELFF
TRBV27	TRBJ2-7	CASSYLSGTIHEQYF
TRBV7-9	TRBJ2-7	CASSGRGEQYF
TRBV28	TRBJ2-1	CASSPLGAGVDNEQFF
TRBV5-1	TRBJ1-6	CASSVRDTYSPLHF
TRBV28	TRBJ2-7	CASSSGPGYYEQYF
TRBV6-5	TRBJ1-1	CASSYSTEGTSEAFF
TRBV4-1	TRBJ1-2	CASSQPRDRGGGGYTF
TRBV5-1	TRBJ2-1	CASKSGRNEQFF
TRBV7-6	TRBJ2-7	CASSLGPVGGTEQYF
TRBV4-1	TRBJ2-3	CASSQEGLAGVGDTQYF
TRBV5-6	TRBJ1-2	CASSLRGYGYTF